The rows below give T cell receptor beta chains drawn from one sample of a study of cytomegalovirus exposure and HLA in healthy donors. Clones were sequenced by immunoSEQ multiplex PCR, and TCRdb holds only the in-frame ones, with some missing. The table includes 130,000 or so clones, roughly 89% detected once. The sequenced sample was PBMCs. Source of these receptors: a woman aged 18-35 years in good health and CMV-seronegative. The CDR3 runs from the conserved cysteine through the conserved F or W. The D gene is left open where the match is weak.

V: TRBV14
D: TRBD1
CDR3: CASSQTSPGQGGYGYTF

V: TRBV19
D: TRBD1
CDR3: CASRDRPMNTEAFF

V: TRBV2
D: .
CDR3: CASSETNTEAFF

V: TRBV14
D: .
CDR3: CASSQLADPNEQFF

V: TRBV2
D: .
CDR3: CASRQETSSYNEQFF

V: TRBV7-3
D: TRBD2
CDR3: CASSLTGGSSYNEQFF

V: TRBV2
D: .
CDR3: CASSDTGQGRSPLHF

V: TRBV29-1
D: .
CDR3: CSVDALYWGYTF

V: TRBV4-1
D: TRBD2
CDR3: CASSQQSARWERGTDTQYF

V: TRBV5-1
D: .
CDR3: CASSLDRAMNYGYTF

V: TRBV13
D: .
CDR3: CASSTHQRGMNTEAFF

V: TRBV29-1
D: TRBD2
CDR3: CSVAPGLGAIEQYF

V: TRBV27
D: TRBD1
CDR3: CASSPGQGFAGANVLTF

V: TRBV7-6
D: .
CDR3: CASSPTRQNRETQYF

V: TRBV5-4
D: TRBD1
CDR3: CASSLQGQTNTEAFF

V: TRBV27
D: TRBD1
CDR3: CASSLFPAGGAFF

V: TRBV7-2
D: .
CDR3: CASSLGRANTGELFF

V: TRBV5-1
D: TRBD2
CDR3: CASNEIAGSNTGELFF

V: TRBV7-3
D: .
CDR3: CASSLRGADTQYF

V: TRBV7-9
D: TRBD1
CDR3: CASSLLVWTGPGEKLFF

V: TRBV7-9
D: .
CDR3: CASSFGNSQPQHF

V: TRBV28
D: .
CDR3: CASSSTPTGIEPQHF

V: TRBV11-2
D: .
CDR3: CASSLNRVQETQYF

V: TRBV4-1
D: TRBD2
CDR3: CATRVRPGGQETQYF